The 7 T cell receptor beta chains presented below share a single source sample, sequenced in a study of human T cells and chemical hapten exposure. TCRdb recomputed calls from the RACE reads with MiXCR, one row per CDR3 protein. The data show about 40,000 distinct CDR3 sequences, about 10% seen once. Time point reported: pre-sensitization, week 0. Regarding treatment: therapeutic diphenylcyclopropenone sensitization with weekly scalp DPC. Here the sequenced sample was whole blood, taken in connection with sensitization to the hapten diphenylcyclopropenone (DPC). Source of these receptors: a man aged 25-40 years with alopecia areata. Some clones in this sample may be carry-over from other donors' samples.

The chain has TRBV29-1 and TRBJ2-1, with D possibly matching TRBD1 (5 bases). This CDR3 comprises 12 residues. Trimming left V 2 bases short and J 7 bases short, with 9 bases between. CDR1 SQVTM and CDR2 ANQGSEA come from the germline V gene. The CDR3 loop is CSVERSGNEQFF. CDR3 bases: TGCAGCGTTGAAAGGTCAGGGAATGAGCAGTTCTTC.

This clonotype was found many times. The CDR3 sequence: CASSLGRIRYNEQFF. The CDR3, as DNA: TGTGCCAGCAGCTTAGGCCGGATAAGATACAATGAGCAGTTCTTC. V gene TRBV7-8 combines with J gene TRBJ2-1; the D is unclear. Germline CDR1 is SGHVS and CDR2 is FQNEAQ. Trimming took off 1 base at V and 4 bases at J, with 11 bases between the two ends. CDR3 size: 15 residues.

The chain couples TRBV10-3 to TRBJ2-7; no clear D gene. This CDR3 has 13 amino acids. Germline CDR1 and CDR2: ENHRY and SYGVKD. The V end lost 0 bases, the J end lost 5 bases, and 8 bases lay between the germline ends. The CDR3 region is CAISESSGDEQYF. The CDR3, as DNA: TGTGCCATCAGTGAGTCCTCAGGAGACGAGCAGTACTTC.

This chain connects TRBV11-2 to TRBJ2-2; D gene ambiguous. The CDR3 is 13 amino acids. Germline CDR1 reads SGHAT; CDR2 reads FQNNGV. The V end lost 4 bases, the J end lost 6 bases, and 9 bases lay between the germline ends. The chain's CDR3 is CASSSRLAGELFF. In nucleotides, the CDR3 is TGTGCCAGCAGCTCAAGGCTGGCCGGGGAGCTGTTTTTT.

This chain connects TRBV6-2 or TRBV6-3 to TRBJ2-7; 8 nucleotides agree with TRBD1. The CDR3 has 16 amino acids. Trimming removed 0 bases from V and 2 bases from J; junction bases left unmatched: 6. CDR1 and CDR2 from the germline V gene are MNHEY and SVGEGT. The CDR3 DNA reads as TGTGCCAGCAGTTACTCGGGGACAGGCGGGGCCTACGAGCAGTACGTC. Translating it yields CASSYSGTGGAYEQYV.

At least ten counts were recorded for this clonotype. The V call is TRBV4-2, the J call TRBJ2-1, with a possible D match to TRBD1 (6 bases). V lost 5 bases and J 7 bases, leaving 18 bases between the germline ends. The germline V gene has CDR1 LGHNA and CDR2 YNFKEQ. The CDR3 consists of 15 residues. The CDR3 is CASSVQGRLENEQFF. The CDR3 coding sequence is TGTGCCAGCAGCGTACAGGGCCGCTTAGAGAATGAGCAGTTCTTC.

This clonotype was counted a few times. This sequence joins TRBV11-3 and TRBJ2-1; 9 positions agree with TRBD1. Germline CDR1 is SGHNT and CDR2 is YENEEA. Trimming cost V 6 bases and J 5 bases; bases outside gene matches: 2. This CDR3 comprises 13 residues. CDR3 protein: CASRGQGNNEQFF. The CDR3, as DNA: TGTGCCAGCAGGGGACAGGGAAACAATGAGCAGTTCTTC. Full variable domain (outside the CDR3, taken from reference TRBV11-3 and TRBJ2-1): EAGVVQSPRYKIIEKKQPVAFWCNPISGHNTLYWYLQNLGQGPELLIRYENEEAVDDSQLPKDRFSAERLKGVDSTLKIQPAELGDSAVYLCASRGQGNNEQFFGPGTRLTVL.